Listed below are T cell receptor beta chains from one sample, sequenced in a study of patients and donors after allogeneic stem cell transplantation. TCRdb re-derived calls from the RT-PCR reads in MiXCR, one entry per CDR3 protein. This table has fewer than 180,000 distinct CDR3 sequences, 30% to 45% appearing once. Sequencing was carried out using blood, either unsorted or a sorted T cell fraction (not recorded which). The receptors stem from a human donor who was either an allogeneic HSCT recipient or a stem cell or donor lymphocyte infusion donor (not recorded which). It is not recorded whose cells these are; they may come from a transplant donor. Both conserved end residues are trimmed from each CDR3. The order of the fields is V gene, CDR3 length, CDR3 protein.

TRBV2,9,ASSDKDGYT
TRBV12-3/TRBV12-4,12,ASSSPGTVDGYT
TRBV6-5,10,ASSDDLGTQY
TRBV15,15,ATSRGQGRSSNQPQH
TRBV10-3,10,AISESTETQY
TRBV9,14,ASSVDRGFAADTQY
TRBV6-5,14,ASSYSLPAGNQPQH
TRBV5-1,13,ASSLPGDSNYGYT
TRBV3-1,12,ASSQQQGGQPQH
TRBV20-1,11,SARSGGHQPQH
TRBV6-6,13,ASRDWRGMSGEQF
TRBV11-2,12,ASRGGASYNEQF
TRBV5-5,16,ASSLLAGPSIINQPQH
TRBV29-1,8,SVARNEAF
TRBV9,16,ASSVEEDGGSSYNEQF
TRBV7-3,16,ASSLYPLAGGLQETQY
TRBV11-2,12,ASSLGVGKGHQF
TRBV4-2,13,ASSQGDVVNTEAF
TRBV12-3/TRBV12-4,12,ASRGQALNYGYT
TRBV11-2,12,ASSFLAEQETQY
TRBV7-8,13,ASSRGGVNNSPLH
TRBV12-3/TRBV12-4,12,ASSRQGKEETQY
TRBV10-2,11,ASRGSANTEAF
TRBV28,10,ASVGVGNEQF
TRBV12-3/TRBV12-4,12,ASSRPAHSYEQY
TRBV12-3/TRBV12-4,10,ASSFVFETQY
TRBV10-3,10,AIRDGNTEAF
TRBV4-1,12,ASSHPGGGGEQF
TRBV4-1,14,ASSQVAATAGSPLH
TRBV20-1,13,SARDEDKMNTEAF
TRBV29-1,10,SVERANTEAF
TRBV7-8,11,ASSLGGRDGYT
TRBV12-3/TRBV12-4,10,ASSTRVPEQY
TRBV7-9,11,AGFPRRDNEQF
TRBV4-3,14,ASSQGVGATNEKLF
TRBV6-6,12,ASSETGPGEKLF
TRBV20-1,12,SAPSEVAKNIQY
TRBV28,9,ASSFAAEQY
TRBV19,14,ASRGFENNMNTEAF
TRBV6-2/TRBV6-3,13,ASSYQGRANYGYT
TRBV4-3,14,ASSQGAAAEGDTQY
TRBV15,15,ATSRGQGLGSGNEQF
TRBV20-1,11,SASGERNSPLH
TRBV25-1,12,ASSIPGTVEKLF
TRBV6-5,14,ASSPGWAAGANEQF
TRBV5-5,14,ASSLVPGQPSGPQH
TRBV20-1,10,SASGAVFGYT
TRBV6-5,14,ASSYSVDTRYNEQF